This record concerns one T cell receptor beta chain sequence. Its antigen is unidentified. A multiplex PCR was run with 60 Vbeta primers and 13 Jbeta primers. Clones were read by immunoSEQ multiplex PCR, and TCRdb kept only the in-frame ones, dropping some. The profile shows over 80,000 clones, roughly 74% of them singletons. The sample comes from a study of cytomegalovirus exposure and HLA in healthy donors. Germline V lookup: CDR1 SQVTM, CDR2 ANQGSEA. V was trimmed by 3 bases and J by 10 bases, leaving 15 bases between them. The CDR3 length is 12 residues. Study-wide results and caveats: A prior analysis recorded that most TCR beta V segments were productive about 87% or about 30% of the time.

This chain links TRBV29-1 with TRBJ1-2, with a weak D call TRBD1 (5 bases). Specimen: PBMCs. This clonotype originated in a female donor in good health and CMV-seropositive. DNA for the CDR3: TGCAGCGTTGATAAAGGGGCTATGGACTACACCTTC. This codes for CSVDKGAMDYTF. Full variable domain (missing parts from reference TRBV29-1 and TRBJ1-2): SAVISQKPSRDICQRGTSLTIQCQVDSQVTMMFWYRQQPGQSLTLIATANQGSEATYESGFVIDKFPISRPNLTFSTLTVSNMSPEDSSIYLCSVDKGAMDYTFGSGTRLTVV.